One TCR beta chain is described in this entry. Its antigen is not identified. These data are taken from a study of cytomegalovirus exposure and HLA in healthy donors. Study conclusions and caveats: TCR association rates varied by HLA locus in a later analysis, with DRB1 highest and HLA-C lowest. In a later analysis, CMV-associated beta chains were mostly HLA-associated, it appeared.

CDR1 is MNHEY and CDR2 is SMNVEV in the germline V gene (reference sequence). Trimming took 7 bases from V and 7 from J; bases not matched to a gene: 10. This CDR3 contains 15 residues. The PCR ran on 60 Vbeta and 13 Jbeta primers. In the authors' methods: Later, some 75 million unique TCR beta chains were counted in an analysis, and 8.5 million to 13 million of them were shared. Measured with immunoSEQ multiplex PCR; TCRdb has only the in-frame clones, and not every one. D and trimming were read from the DNA, whereas the V and J calls and clone size are those reported in that table. The sample includes roughly 69,000 clones, about 76% of them seen just once.

This chain uses TRBV27 with TRBJ1-6; 7 bases line up with TRBD1. Material for sequencing was PBMCs. This clonotype originated in a man aged 18-30 years in good health and CMV-seronegative. DNA of the CDR3: TGTGCCAGCAAGGGGGAGCCAGGGGGGAATTCACCCCTCCACTTT. Amino acid sequence: CASKGEPGGNSPLHF.